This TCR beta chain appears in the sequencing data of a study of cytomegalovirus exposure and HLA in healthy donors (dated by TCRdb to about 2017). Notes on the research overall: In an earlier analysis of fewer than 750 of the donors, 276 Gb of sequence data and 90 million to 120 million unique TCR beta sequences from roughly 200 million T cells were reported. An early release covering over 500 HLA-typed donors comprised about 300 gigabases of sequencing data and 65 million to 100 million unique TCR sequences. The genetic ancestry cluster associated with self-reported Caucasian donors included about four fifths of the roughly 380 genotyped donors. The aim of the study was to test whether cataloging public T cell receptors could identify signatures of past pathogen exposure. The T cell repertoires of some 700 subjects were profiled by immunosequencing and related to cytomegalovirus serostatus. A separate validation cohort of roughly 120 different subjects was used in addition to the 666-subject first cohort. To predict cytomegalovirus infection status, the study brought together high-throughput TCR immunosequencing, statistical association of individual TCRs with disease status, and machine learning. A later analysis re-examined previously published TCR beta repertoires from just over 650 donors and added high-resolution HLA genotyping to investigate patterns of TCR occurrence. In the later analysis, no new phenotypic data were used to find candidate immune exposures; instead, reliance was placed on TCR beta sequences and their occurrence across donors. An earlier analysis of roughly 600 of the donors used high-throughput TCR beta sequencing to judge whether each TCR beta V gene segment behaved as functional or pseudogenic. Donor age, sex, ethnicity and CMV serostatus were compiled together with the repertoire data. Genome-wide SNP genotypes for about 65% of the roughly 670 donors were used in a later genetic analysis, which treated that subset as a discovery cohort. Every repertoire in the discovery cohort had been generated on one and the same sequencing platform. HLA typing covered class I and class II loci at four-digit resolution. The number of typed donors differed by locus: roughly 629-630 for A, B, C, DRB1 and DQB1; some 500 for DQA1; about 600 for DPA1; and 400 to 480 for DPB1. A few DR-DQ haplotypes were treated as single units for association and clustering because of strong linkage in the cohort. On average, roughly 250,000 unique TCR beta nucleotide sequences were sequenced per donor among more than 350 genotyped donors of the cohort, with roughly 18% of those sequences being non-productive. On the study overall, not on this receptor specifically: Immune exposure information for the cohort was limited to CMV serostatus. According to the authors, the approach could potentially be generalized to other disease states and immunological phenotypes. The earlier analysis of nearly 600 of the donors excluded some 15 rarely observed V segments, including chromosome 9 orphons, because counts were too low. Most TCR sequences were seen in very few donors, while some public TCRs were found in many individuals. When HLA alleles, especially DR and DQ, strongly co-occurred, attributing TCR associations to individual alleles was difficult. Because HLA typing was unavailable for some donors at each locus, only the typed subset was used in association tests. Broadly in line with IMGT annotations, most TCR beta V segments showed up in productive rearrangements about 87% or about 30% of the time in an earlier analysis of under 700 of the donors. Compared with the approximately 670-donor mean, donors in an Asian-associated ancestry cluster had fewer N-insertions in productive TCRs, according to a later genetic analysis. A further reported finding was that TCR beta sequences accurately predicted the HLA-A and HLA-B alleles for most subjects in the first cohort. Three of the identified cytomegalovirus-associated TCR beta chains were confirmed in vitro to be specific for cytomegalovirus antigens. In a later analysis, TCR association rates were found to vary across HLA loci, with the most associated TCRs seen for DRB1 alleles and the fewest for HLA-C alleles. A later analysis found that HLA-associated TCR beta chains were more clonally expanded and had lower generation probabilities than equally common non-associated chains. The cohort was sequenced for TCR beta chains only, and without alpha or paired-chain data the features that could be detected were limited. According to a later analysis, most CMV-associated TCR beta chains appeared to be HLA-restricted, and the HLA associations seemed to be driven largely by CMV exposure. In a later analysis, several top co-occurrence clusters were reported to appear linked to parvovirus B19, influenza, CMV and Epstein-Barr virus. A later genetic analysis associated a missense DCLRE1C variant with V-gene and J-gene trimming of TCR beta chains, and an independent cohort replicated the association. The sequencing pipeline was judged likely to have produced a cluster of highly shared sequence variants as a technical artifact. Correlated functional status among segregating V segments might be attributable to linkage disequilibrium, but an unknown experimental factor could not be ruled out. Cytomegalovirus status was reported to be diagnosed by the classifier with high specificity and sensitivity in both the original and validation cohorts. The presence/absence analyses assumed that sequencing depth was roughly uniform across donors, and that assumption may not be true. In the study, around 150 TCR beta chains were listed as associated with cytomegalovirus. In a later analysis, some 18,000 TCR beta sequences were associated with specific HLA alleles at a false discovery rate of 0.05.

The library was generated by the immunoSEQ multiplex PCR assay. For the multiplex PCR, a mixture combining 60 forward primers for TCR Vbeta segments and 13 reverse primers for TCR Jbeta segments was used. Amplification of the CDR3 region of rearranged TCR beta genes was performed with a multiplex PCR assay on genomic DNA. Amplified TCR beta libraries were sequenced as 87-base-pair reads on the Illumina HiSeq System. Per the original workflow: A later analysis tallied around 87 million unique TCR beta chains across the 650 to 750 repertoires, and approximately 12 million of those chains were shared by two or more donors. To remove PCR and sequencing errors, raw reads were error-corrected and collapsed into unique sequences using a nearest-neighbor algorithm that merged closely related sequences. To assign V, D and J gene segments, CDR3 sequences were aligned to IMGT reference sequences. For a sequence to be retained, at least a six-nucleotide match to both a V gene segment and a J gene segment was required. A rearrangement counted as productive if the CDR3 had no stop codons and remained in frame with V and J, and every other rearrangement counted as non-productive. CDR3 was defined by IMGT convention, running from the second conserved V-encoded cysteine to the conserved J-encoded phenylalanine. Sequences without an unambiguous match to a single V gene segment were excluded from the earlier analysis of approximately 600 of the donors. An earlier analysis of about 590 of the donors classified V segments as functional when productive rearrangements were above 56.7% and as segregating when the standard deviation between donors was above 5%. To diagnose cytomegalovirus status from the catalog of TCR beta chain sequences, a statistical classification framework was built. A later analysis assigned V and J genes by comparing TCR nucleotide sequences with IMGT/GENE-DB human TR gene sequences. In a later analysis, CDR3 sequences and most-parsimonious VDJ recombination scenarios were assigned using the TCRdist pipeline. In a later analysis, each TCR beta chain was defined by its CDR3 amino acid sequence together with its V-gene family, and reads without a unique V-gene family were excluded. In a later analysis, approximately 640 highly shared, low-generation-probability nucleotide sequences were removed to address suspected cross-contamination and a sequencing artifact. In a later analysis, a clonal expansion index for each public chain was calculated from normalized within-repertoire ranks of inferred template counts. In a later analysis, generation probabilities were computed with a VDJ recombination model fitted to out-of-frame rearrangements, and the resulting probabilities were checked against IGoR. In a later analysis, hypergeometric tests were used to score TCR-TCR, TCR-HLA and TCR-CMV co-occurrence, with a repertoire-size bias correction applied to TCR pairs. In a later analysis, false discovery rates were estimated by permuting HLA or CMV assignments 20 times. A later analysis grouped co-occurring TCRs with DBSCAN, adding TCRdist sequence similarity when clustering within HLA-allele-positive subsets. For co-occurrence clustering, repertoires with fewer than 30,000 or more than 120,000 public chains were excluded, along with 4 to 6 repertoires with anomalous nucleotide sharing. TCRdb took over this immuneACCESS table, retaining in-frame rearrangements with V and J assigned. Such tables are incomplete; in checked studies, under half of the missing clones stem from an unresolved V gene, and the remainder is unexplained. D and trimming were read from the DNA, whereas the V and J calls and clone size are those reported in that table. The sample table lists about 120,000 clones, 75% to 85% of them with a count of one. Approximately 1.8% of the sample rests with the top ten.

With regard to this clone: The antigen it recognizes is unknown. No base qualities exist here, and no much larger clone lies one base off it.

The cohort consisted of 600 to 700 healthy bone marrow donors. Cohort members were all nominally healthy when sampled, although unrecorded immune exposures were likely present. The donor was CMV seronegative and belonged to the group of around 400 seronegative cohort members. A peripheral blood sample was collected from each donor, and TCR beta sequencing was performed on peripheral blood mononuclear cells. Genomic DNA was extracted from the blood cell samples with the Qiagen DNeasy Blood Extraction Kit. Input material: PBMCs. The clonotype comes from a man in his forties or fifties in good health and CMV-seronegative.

CDR3 loop: CASSSAGQAGYGYTF. The DNA sequence follows: TGCGCCAGCAGCTCGGCCGGACAGGCTGGCTATGGCTACACCTTC. This chain is built from TRBV5-1 and TRBJ1-2, with 7 bases aligning to TRBD1. Taken from the germline V gene, the CDR1 and CDR2 loops are SGHRS and YFSETQ. Clipping removes 3 bases from V and 4 bases from J, with 9 as the unmatched junction base count. The CDR3 runs 15 amino acids, cysteine and phenylalanine included. CDR3 DNA is the only sequence kept; it has 45 bases, read in frame from the first base.